This passage covers 4 T cell receptor beta chains from one sample sequenced in a study of T-cell reconstitution after alpha-beta-depleted transplantation in children. The TCRbeta library was prepared with unique molecular identifiers. TCRdb recomputed calls from the PCR reads with MiXCR, one row per CDR3 protein. The sample has about 500,000 distinct CDR3 sequences; more than 9.5% are singletons. Specimen: PBMCs, mostly from graft donor cells, collected 180 days after TCRalphabeta/CD19-depleted stem cell transplant. The receptors originated from a female patient between 2 and 15 years old who had a stem cell transplant for aplastic anemia, so the T cells may come from the graft donor.

The chain carries TRBV3-1 and TRBJ2-3; 7 bases map to TRBD1. Trimming at V came to 4 bases and at J to 1 base, leaving 11 bases not matched to a gene. This CDR3 contains 17 residues. Germline V lookup: CDR1 LGHDT, CDR2 YNNKEL (reference sequence). The CDR3 sequence is CASSRKQGVEGTDTQYF. In DNA, the CDR3 is TGTGCCAGCAGCCGAAAGCAGGGGGTAGAAGGCACAGATACGCAGTATTTT.

This clonotype was seen ten or more times. The chain has TRBV3-1 and TRBJ2-2, with 8 bases matching TRBD1. Germline CDR1 and CDR2: LGHDT and YNNKEL (reference sequence). The junction had 6 bases not matched to a gene; V was cut back by 4 bases and J by 2 bases. CDR3 length: 16 amino acids. The CDR3 reads CASSPRTGFNTGELFF. The DNA of the CDR3 is TGTGCCAGCAGCCCTAGGACAGGGTTCAACACCGGGGAGCTGTTTTTT.

The V and J genes are TRBV11-2 and TRBJ2-7; 7 positions agree with TRBD2. The junction had 14 bases not matched to a gene; V was cut back by 2 bases and J by 1 base. Germline values: CDR1 SGHAT, CDR2 FQNNGV. The CDR3 runs 18 residues. The CDR3 here is CASSLMRGGGAWSYEQYV. DNA of the CDR3: TGTGCCAGCAGCTTAATGCGGGGCGGGGGAGCTTGGTCCTACGAGCAGTACGTC.

In its sample, this clonotype was seen many times. CDR3 in DNA: TGTGCCAGCAGCTTGCGCGGGAGAACCTACAATGAGCAGTTCTTC. This sequence encodes CASSLRGRTYNEQFF. The J gene is TRBJ2-1, the V gene TRBV7-9; 7 bases fit TRBD2. V shed 3 bases, J shed 2 bases, and the junction held 4 bases outside the gene matches. This CDR3 region has 15 residues. CDR1 and CDR2 (germline): SEHNR, FQNEAQ (reference sequence).